This T cell receptor (beta chain) was identified in a study of blood T cells in healthy people across ages. Study-level findings and limits: Among T cells, TCR beta diversity per million cells dropped roughly linearly as age rose.

A remark on this clonotype: The antigen remains undetermined.

This CDR3 is built from 17 residues. The J segment lost 4 bases and the V segment lost 3 bases, leaving 14 bases of the junction unmatched. Germline-derived CDR1 and CDR2 are LGHNA and YSLEER. Per-sample yields of isolated PBMCs were at least 6 million. With a J-beta primer mix and a sample-barcoded 5' primer, a second PCR ran roughly 7 to 11 cycles. All cDNA molecules were each tagged by a template-switch adaptor with 12 random nucleotides. No fewer than 3 million CDR3-containing paired-end reads came from each sample. From the 5' RACE reads, TCRdb called clonotypes with MiXCR, one entry per CDR3 protein. The repertoire holds 1.2 million to 1.5 million distinct CDR3 sequences, with 45% to 70% as singletons.

The rearrangement uses TRBV4-3 and TRBJ1-1; 7 bases match TRBD1. This TCR was recovered from a man younger than 30 in good health. Sequencing was carried out using blood. This CDR3 is CASSQALTTGRLTEAFF. The CDR3 DNA is TGCGCCAGCAGCCAGGCACTCACGACAGGGCGGCTCACTGAAGCTTTCTTT.